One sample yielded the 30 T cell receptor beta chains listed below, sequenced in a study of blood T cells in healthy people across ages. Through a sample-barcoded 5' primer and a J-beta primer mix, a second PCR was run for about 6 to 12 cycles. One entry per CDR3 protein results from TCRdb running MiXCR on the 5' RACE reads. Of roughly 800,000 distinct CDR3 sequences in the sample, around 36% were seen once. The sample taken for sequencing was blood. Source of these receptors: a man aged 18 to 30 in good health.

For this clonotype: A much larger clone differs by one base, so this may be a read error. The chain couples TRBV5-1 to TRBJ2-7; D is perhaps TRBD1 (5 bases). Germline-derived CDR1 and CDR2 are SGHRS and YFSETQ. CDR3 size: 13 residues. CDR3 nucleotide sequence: TGCGCCAACAGCTGGACACCTAACTACGAGCAGTACTTC. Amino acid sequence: CANSWTPNYEQYF.

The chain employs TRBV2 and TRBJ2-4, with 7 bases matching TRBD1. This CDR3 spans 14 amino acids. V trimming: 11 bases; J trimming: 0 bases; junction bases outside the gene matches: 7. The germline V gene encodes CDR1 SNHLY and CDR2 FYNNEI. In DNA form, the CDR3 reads TGTGCCCCCTCGACAGGGTTAGCCAAAAACATTCAGTACTTC. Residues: CAPSTGLAKNIQYF.

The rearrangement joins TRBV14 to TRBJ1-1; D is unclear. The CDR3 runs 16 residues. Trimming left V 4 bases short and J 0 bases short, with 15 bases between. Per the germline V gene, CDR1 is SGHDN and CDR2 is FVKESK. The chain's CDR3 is CASSPRTGTMNTEAFF. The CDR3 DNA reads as TGTGCCAGCAGCCCCCGTACCGGAACCATGAACACTGAAGCTTTCTTT.

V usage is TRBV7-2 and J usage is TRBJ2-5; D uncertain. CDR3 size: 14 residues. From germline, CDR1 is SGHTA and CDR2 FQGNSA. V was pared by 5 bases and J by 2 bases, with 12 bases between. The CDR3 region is CASSRRMLQETQYF. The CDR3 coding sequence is TGTGCCAGCAGCCGCCGAATGTTGCAAGAGACCCAGTACTTC.

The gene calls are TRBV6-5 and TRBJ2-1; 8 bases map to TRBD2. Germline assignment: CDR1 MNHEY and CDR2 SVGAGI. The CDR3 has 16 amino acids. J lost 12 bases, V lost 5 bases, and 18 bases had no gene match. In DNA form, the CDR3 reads TGTGCCAGCAGTATATCGTCGGGACTAGTTTTATCTTGGCAGTTCTTC. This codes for CASSISSGLVLSWQFF.

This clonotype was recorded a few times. The CDR3 here is CASSPEGAGMNYGYTF. CDR3 in DNA: TGTGCCAGCAGCCCAGAGGGGGCAGGGATGAACTATGGCTACACCTTC. The chain uses TRBV3-1 and TRBJ1-2, with TRBD1 matching over 7 bases. Germline V gene data show CDR1 as LGHDT and CDR2 as YNNKEL (reference sequence). The CDR3 runs 16 residues. J was trimmed by 2 bases and V by 4 bases; bases with no gene match: 10.

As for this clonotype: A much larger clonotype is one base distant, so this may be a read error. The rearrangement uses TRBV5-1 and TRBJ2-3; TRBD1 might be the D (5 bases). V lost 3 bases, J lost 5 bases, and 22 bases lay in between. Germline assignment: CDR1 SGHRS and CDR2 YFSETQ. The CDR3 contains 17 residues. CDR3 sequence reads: CASSCIQTREGEDTQYF. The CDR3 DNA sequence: TGCGCCAGCAGCTGCATACAGACCAGGGAAGGTGAAGATACGCAGTATTTT. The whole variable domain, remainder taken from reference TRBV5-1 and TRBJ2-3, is KAGVTQTPRYLIKTRGQQVTLSCSPISGHRSVSWYQQTPGQGLQFLFEYFSETQRNKGNFPGRFSGRQFSNSRSEMNVSTLELGDSALYLCASSCIQTREGEDTQYFGPGTRLTVL.

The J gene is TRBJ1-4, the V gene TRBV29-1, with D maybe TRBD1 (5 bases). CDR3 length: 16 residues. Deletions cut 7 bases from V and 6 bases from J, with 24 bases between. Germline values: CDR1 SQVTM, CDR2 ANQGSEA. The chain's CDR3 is CSARIYVGGTDEKLFF. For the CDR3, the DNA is TGCAGCGCCCGAATTTATGTGGGGGGTACGGATGAAAAACTGTTTTTT.

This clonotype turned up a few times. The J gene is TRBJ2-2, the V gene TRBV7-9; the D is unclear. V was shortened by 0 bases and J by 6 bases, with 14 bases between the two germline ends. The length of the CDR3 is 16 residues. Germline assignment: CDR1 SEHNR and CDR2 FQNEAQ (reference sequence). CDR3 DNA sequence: TGTGCCAGCAGCTTAGCGTTGCCGGGCCCCTCCGGGGAGCTGTTTTTT. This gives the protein CASSLALPGPSGELFF.

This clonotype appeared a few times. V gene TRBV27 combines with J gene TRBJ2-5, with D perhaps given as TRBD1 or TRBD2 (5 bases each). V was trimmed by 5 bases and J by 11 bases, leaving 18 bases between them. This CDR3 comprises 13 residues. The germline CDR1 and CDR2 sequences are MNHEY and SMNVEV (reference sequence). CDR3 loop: CASSDRGLNEQYF. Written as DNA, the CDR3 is TGTGCCAGCAGTGATCGGGGCCTCAATGAGCAGTACTTC.

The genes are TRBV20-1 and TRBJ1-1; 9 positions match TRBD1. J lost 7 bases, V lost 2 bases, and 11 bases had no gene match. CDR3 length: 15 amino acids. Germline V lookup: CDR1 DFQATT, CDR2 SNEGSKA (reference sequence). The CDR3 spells CSARSGTGNIGEAFF. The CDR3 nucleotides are TGCAGTGCTAGATCCGGGACAGGGAATATAGGTGAAGCTTTCTTT.

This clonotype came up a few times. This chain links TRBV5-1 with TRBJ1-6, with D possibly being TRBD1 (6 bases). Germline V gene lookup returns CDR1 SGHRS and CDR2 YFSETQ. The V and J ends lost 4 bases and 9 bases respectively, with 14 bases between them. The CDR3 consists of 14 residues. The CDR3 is CASSLQGEGSPLHF. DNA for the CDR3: TGCGCCAGCAGCCTACAGGGAGAAGGTTCACCCCTCCACTTT. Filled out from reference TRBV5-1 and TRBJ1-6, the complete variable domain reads KAGVTQTPRYLIKTRGQQVTLSCSPISGHRSVSWYQQTPGQGLQFLFEYFSETQRNKGNFPGRFSGRQFSNSRSEMNVSTLELGDSALYLCASSLQGEGSPLHFGNGTRLTVT.

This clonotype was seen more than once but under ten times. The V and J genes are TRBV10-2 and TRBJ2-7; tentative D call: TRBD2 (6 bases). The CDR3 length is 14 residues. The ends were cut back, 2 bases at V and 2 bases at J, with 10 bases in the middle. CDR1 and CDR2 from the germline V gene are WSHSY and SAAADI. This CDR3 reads CASSEPGLTYEQYF. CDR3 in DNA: TGCGCCAGCAGTGAGCCGGGACTGACCTACGAGCAGTACTTC.

The CDR3 DNA follows: TGCAGTGGACGACGGAGAGCGGGGGACACAGATACGCAGTATTTT. Residues: CSGRRRAGDTDTQYF. This chain joins TRBV20-1 and TRBJ2-3, with 8 nucleotides matching TRBD2. Unmatched junction bases numbered 11, after V lost 7 bases and J lost 2 bases. CDR1 and CDR2 from the germline V gene are DFQATT and SNEGSKA (reference sequence). The CDR3 runs to 15 residues.

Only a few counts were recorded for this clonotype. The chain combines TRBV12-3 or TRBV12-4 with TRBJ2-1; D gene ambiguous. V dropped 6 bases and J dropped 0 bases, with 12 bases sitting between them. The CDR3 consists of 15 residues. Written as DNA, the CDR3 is TGTGCCAGCAGCAATTGGGGAAGCTCCTACAATGAGCAGTTCTTC. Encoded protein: CASSNWGSSYNEQFF.

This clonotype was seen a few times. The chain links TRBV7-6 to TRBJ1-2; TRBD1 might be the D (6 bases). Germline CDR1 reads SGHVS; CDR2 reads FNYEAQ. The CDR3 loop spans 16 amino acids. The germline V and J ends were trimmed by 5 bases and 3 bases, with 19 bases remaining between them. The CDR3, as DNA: TGTGCCAGCAGCCCCGGCCCGGCAGGGGACGACTATGGCTACACCTTC. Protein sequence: CASSPGPAGDDYGYTF.

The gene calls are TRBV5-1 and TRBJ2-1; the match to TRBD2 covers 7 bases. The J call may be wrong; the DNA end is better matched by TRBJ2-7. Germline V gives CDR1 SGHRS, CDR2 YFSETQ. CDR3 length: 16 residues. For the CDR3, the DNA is TGCGCCAGCAGCCCGGGGGAGGGTAGTTTCTACAATGAGCAGTACTTC. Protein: CASSPGEGSFYNEQYF.

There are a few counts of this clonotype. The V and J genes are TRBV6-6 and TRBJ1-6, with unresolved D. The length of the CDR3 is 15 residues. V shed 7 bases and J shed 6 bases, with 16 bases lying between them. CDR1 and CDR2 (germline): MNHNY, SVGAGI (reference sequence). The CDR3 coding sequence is TGTGCCAGCATGGGTTCGGGCAGAATTAATTCACCCCTCCACTTT. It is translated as CASMGSGRINSPLHF.

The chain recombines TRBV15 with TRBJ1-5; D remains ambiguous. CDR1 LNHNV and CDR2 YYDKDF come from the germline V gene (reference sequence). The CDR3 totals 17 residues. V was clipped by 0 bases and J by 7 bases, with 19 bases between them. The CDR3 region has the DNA TGTGCCACCAGCAGAGAGAGGGCAGGACGAAGGGAGCAGCCCCAGCATTTT. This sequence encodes CATSRERAGRREQPQHF.

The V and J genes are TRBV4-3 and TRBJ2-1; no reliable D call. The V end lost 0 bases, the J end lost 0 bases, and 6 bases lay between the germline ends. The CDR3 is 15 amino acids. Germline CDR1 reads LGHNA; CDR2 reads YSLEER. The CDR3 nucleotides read TGCGCCAGCAGCCAAGAGGCGGACTCCTACAATGAGCAGTTCTTC. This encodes CASSQEADSYNEQFF.

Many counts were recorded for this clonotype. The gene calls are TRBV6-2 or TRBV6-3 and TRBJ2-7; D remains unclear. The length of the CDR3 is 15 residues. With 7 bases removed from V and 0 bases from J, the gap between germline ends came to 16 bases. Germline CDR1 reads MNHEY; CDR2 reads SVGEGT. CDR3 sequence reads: CASNELAGDSYEQYF. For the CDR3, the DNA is TGTGCCAGCAATGAATTGGCTGGGGACTCCTACGAGCAGTACTTC.

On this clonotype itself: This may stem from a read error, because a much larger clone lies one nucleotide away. For the CDR3, the DNA is TGCGGCCTCGGAAAGGGAGTGGAGACCCAGTACTTC. This encodes CGLGKGVETQYF. The chain links TRBV29-1 to TRBJ2-5; TRBD2 might be the D (5 bases). CDR1 is SQVTM, CDR2 ANQGSEA, per germline. CDR3 size: 12 residues.

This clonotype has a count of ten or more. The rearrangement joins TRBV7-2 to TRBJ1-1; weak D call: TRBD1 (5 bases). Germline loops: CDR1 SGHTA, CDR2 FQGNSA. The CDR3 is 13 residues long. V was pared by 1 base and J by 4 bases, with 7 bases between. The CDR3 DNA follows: TGTGCCAGCAGCTTAGTCCAGGGCACTGAAGCTTTCTTT. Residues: CASSLVQGTEAFF.

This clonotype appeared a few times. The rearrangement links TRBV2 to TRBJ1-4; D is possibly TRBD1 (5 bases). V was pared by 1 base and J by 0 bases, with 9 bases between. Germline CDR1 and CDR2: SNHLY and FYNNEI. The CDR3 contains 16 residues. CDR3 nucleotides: TGTGCCAGCAGTGAAGGAGACAGTGCAACTAATGAAAAACTGTTTTTT. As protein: CASSEGDSATNEKLFF.

The CDR3 reads CASSRDRPSYNEQYF. CDR3 coding DNA: TGTGCCAGCAGTAGGGACAGGCCTTCCTACAATGAGCAGTACTTC. V usage is TRBV2 and J usage is TRBJ2-5, with 8 bases lining up with TRBD1. Germline V gene lookup returns CDR1 SNHLY and CDR2 FYNNEI. The CDR3 is 15 amino acids. The ends lost 5 bases at V and 11 bases at J; junction bases unmatched: 16.

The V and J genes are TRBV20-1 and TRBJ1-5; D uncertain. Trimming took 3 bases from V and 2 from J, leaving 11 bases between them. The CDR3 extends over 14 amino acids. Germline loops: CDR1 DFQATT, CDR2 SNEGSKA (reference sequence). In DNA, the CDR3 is TGCAGTGCTAGTGACCATAGGGGCAATCAGCCCCAGCATTTT. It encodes CSASDHRGNQPQHF.

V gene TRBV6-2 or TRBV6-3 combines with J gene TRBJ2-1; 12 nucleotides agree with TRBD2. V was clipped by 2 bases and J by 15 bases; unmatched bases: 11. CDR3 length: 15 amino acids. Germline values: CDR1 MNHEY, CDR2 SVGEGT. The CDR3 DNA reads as TGTGCCAGCAGTTACGGTACTAGCGGGGGGATAGGGGCGTTCTTC. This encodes CASSYGTSGGIGAFF.

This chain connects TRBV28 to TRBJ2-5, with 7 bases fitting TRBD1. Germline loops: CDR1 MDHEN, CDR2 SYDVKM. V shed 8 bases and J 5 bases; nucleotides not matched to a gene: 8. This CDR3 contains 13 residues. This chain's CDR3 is CASGTGADETQYF. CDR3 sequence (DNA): TGTGCCAGCGGAACAGGGGCAGACGAGACCCAGTACTTC.

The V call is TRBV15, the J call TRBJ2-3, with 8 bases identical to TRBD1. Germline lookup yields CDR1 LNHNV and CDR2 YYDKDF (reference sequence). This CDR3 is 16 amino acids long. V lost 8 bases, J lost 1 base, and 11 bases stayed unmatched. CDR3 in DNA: TGTGCCACCGCGGCAGGGGGCGCAGAGGGCACAGATACGCAGTATTTT. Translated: CATAAGGAEGTDTQYF.

CDR3 loop: CASSYGGDNQPQHF. In nucleotides, the CDR3 is TGTGCCAGCAGTTATGGAGGGGACAATCAGCCCCAGCATTTT. The rearrangement uses TRBV6-2 or TRBV6-3 and TRBJ1-5; D perhaps matches TRBD1 (5 bases). The CDR3 runs to 14 residues. The V and J ends lost 3 bases and 3 bases respectively, with 9 bases between them. The germline V gene has CDR1 MNHEY and CDR2 SVGEGT.